Below, 15 T cell receptor beta chains from the same sample are listed, as sequenced in a study of radiotherapy plus CTLA-4 blockade in lung cancer. Repertoires were generated with immunoSEQ multiplex PCR, while TCRdb's copy carries only in-frame clones and drops some. This table holds tens of thousands of clones, 65% to 80% found once. Sequences were derived from peripheral blood, sampled from a patient treated with radiotherapy plus ipilimumab. The source is a human donor with non-small cell lung cancer who had a complete response to radiotherapy plus ipilimumab.

This clone was counted a single time. The chain carries TRBV9 and TRBJ2-3, with unresolved D. There are 12 residues in the CDR3. V lost 4 bases and J lost 11, with 14 bases in between. Germline CDR1 is SGDLS and CDR2 is YYNGEE. CDR3 amino acids: CASSTGGVGQYF. The CDR3 nucleotides are TGTGCCAGCAGCACTGGCGGAGTGGGGCAGTATTTT.

The chain employs TRBV19 and TRBJ2-4; maybe TRBD2 (7 bases). Trimming took off 5 bases at V and 1 base at J, with 21 bases between the two ends. Germline V gives CDR1 LNHDA, CDR2 SQIVND (reference sequence). This CDR3 region has 18 residues. The CDR3 region is CASSAYPRGGMAKNIQYF. DNA of the CDR3: TGTGCCAGTAGTGCCTATCCGAGGGGGGGGATGGCCAAAAACATTCAGTACTTC.

This chain joins TRBV19 and TRBJ2-1, with TRBD1 as a possible D gene (6 bases). The CDR3 loop spans 17 amino acids. Germline V gene sequence: CDR1 LNHDA, CDR2 SQIVND (reference sequence). The V end was cut by 5 bases, the J end by 2 bases, with 19 bases between. The DNA for the CDR3 is TGTGCCAGTAGTTTACAGGGCGTAGGGGGAGCCTACAATGAGCAGTTCTTC. Its translation: CASSLQGVGGAYNEQFF.

The chain recombines TRBV18 with TRBJ1-4; 7 bases map to TRBD1. The CDR3 covers 14 residues. V was clipped by 6 bases and J by 4 bases; unmatched bases: 5. The germline V gene has CDR1 KGHSH and CDR2 LQKENI. CDR3 nucleotide sequence: TGTGCCAGCTCCCCTGGACAGGTTAATGAAAAACTGTTTTTT. The encoded protein is CASSPGQVNEKLFF.

The chain is built from TRBV5-6 and TRBJ1-2; no clear D. The CDR3 spans 15 residues. Trimming took 0 bases from V and 7 from J, leaving 16 bases between them. Germline CDR1 and CDR2: SGHDT and YYEEEE. CDR3 coding DNA: TGTGCCAGCAGCTTGGTAACGGGGATCTCGGGTGGCTACACCTTC. Translation: CASSLVTGISGGYTF. Filled out from reference TRBV5-6 and TRBJ1-2, the complete variable domain reads DAGVTQSPTHLIKTRGQQVTLRCSPKSGHDTVSWYQQALGQGPQFIFQYYEEEERQRGNFPDRFSGHQFPNYSSELNVNALLLGDSALYLCASSLVTGISGGYTFGSGTRLTVV.

This chain uses TRBV28 with TRBJ2-7, with 9 nucleotides matching TRBD1. The germline V gene has CDR1 MDHEN and CDR2 SYDVKM. This CDR3 is built from 15 residues. Germline trimming cut 5 bases from V and 2 bases from J; bases unmatched to any gene: 7. The CDR3 region is CASSPRGTGTYEQYV. CDR3 in DNA: TGTGCCAGCAGTCCCCGGGGGACAGGGACCTACGAGCAGTACGTC.

This sequence joins TRBV6-1 and TRBJ2-7; D unresolved. CDR1 MNHNS and CDR2 SASEGT come from the germline V gene. The V end was cut by 6 bases, the J end by 7 bases, with 16 bases between. This CDR3 has 13 amino acids. The CDR3 coding sequence is TGTGCCAGCAGCATCACAAAGGCATCGGAGCAGTACGTC. As protein: CASSITKASEQYV.

The chain joins TRBV30 to TRBJ1-6; tentative D call: TRBD1 (6 bases). The germline V gene has CDR1 GTSNPN and CDR2 SVGIG (reference sequence). V lost 3 bases, J lost 10 bases, and 13 bases lay in between. The CDR3 runs 13 residues. The DNA for the CDR3 is TGTGCCTGGAGCCGAGCAGGGGACTCACCCCTCCACTTT. This translates into CAWSRAGDSPLHF.

The genes are TRBV18 and TRBJ2-7; 8 nucleotides agree with TRBD1. CDR1 KGHSH and CDR2 LQKENI come from the germline V gene. There are 15 residues in the CDR3. V lost 3 bases to trimming and J lost 7 bases; unmatched junction nucleotides: 11. The CDR3 sequence: CASSPRDRSSGEQYF. CDR3 sequence (DNA): TGTGCCAGCTCACCCCGGGACAGGTCGTCAGGGGAGCAGTACTTC.

The chain couples TRBV7-2 to TRBJ1-1; 7 nucleotides agree with TRBD1. Germline V gene lookup returns CDR1 SGHTA and CDR2 FQGNSA. The CDR3 extends over 14 amino acids. The J segment lost 6 bases and the V segment lost 6 bases, leaving 10 bases of the junction unmatched. The CDR3 DNA is TGTGCCAGCAGTTCTCGACAGGGTTGGGCTGAAGCTTTCTTT. This sequence encodes CASSSRQGWAEAFF. Based on the CDR3 plus reference TRBV7-2 and TRBJ1-1, the full variable domain is GAGVSQSPSNKVTEKGKDVELRCDPISGHTALYWYRQSLGQGLEFLIYFQGNSAPDKSGLPSDRFSAERTGGSVSTLTIQRTQQEDSAVYLCASSSRQGWAEAFFGQGTRLTVV.

V is TRBV30 and J is TRBJ2-4, with 9 bases lining up with TRBD1. CDR3 length equals 13 residues. J was trimmed by 8 bases and V by 5 bases; bases with no gene match: 7. Germline V gene data show CDR1 as GTSNPN and CDR2 as SVGIG (reference sequence). CDR3 sequence reads: CAWGTGKGHIQYF. DNA of the CDR3: TGTGCCTGGGGGACAGGGAAAGGGCACATTCAGTACTTC.

This chain uses TRBV19 with TRBJ1-5, with D unresolved. The CDR3 has 17 amino acids. The V end lost 6 bases, the J end lost 2 bases, and 20 bases lay between the germline ends. Per the germline V gene, CDR1 is LNHDA and CDR2 is SQIVND (reference sequence). The CDR3 bases are TGTGCCAGTAGCCCTAATGGGCATACCCAGGGCAATCAGCCCCAGCATTTT. Translating gives CASSPNGHTQGNQPQHF.

This clone appeared a single time. V gene TRBV5-4 combines with J gene TRBJ1-1; weak D call: TRBD1 (6 bases). The CDR3 totals 14 residues. The germline V gene has CDR1 SGHNT and CDR2 YYREEE (reference sequence). The V and J ends lost 6 bases and 0 bases respectively, with 12 bases between them. The CDR3: CASTPTGMNTEAFF. The CDR3 nucleotides read TGTGCCAGCACCCCCACAGGGATGAACACTGAAGCTTTCTTT.

V gene TRBV7-9 combines with J gene TRBJ1-1; D remains unclear. The germline V gene encodes CDR1 SEHNR and CDR2 FQNEAQ (reference sequence). Trimming shortened V by 3 bases and J by 4 bases, and 12 bases separated the two germline ends. The CDR3 runs to 14 residues. The CDR3 DNA sequence: TGTGCCAGCAGCTTTCGGGGTGATCGCACTGAAGCTTTCTTT. Translated, it gives CASSFRGDRTEAFF.

The rearrangement joins TRBV7-2 to TRBJ2-3, with D unclear. There are 15 residues in the CDR3. V was pared by 3 bases and J by 0 bases, with 10 bases between. Germline CDR1 and CDR2: SGHTA and FQGNSA. DNA for the CDR3: TGTGCCAGCAGCTTGAGGTTTGCTAGCACAGATACGCAGTATTTT. This sequence encodes CASSLRFASTDTQYF. Full variable domain (missing parts from reference TRBV7-2 and TRBJ2-3): GAGVSQSPSNKVTEKGKDVELRCDPISGHTALYWYRQSLGQGLEFLIYFQGNSAPDKSGLPSDRFSAERTGGSVSTLTIQRTQQEDSAVYLCASSLRFASTDTQYFGPGTRLTVL.